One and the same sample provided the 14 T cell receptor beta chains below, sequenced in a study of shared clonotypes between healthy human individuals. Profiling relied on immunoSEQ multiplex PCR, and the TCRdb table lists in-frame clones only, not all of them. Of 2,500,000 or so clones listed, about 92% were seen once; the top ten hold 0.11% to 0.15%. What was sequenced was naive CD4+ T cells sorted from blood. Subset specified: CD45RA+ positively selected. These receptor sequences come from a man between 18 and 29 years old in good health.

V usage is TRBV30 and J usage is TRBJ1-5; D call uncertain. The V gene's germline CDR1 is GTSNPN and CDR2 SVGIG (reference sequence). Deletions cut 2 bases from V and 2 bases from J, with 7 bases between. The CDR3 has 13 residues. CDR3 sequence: CAWSLIGNQPQHF. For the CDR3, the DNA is TGTGCCTGGAGTTTAATCGGCAATCAGCCCCAGCATTTT.

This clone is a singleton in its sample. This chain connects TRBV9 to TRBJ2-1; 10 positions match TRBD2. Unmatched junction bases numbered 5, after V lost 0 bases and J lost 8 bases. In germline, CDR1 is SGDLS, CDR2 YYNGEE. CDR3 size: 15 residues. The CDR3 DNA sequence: TGTGCCAGCAGCGTAGAGAGCGGGAGGGCCGATGAGCAGTTCTTC. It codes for CASSVESGRADEQFF.

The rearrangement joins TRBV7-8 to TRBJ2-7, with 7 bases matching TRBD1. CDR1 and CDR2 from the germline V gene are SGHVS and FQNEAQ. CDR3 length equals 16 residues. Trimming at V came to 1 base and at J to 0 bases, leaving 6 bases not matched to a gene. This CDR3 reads CASSLVETGTSYEQYF. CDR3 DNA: TGTGCCAGCAGCTTAGTTGAGACAGGGACCTCCTACGAGCAGTACTTC.

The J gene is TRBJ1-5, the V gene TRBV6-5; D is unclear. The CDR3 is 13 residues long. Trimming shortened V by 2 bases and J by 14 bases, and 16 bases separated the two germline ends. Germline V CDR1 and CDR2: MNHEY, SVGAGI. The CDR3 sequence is CASSYSWTSDEHF. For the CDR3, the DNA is TGTGCCAGCAGTTACAGTTGGACCAGCGACGAGCATTTT.

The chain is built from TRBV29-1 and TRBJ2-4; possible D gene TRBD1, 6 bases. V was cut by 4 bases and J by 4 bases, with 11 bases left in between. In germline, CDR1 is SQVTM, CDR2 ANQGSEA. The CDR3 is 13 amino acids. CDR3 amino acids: CSVGQERKNIQYF. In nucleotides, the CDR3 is TGCAGCGTTGGACAGGAAAGAAAAAACATTCAGTACTTC.

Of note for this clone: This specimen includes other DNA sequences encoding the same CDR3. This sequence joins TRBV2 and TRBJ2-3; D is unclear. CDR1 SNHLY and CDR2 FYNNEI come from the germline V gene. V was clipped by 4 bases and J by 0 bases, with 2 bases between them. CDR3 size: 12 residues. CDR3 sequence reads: CASSGSTDTQYF. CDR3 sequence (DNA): TGTGCCAGCAGTGGAAGCACAGATACGCAGTATTTT.

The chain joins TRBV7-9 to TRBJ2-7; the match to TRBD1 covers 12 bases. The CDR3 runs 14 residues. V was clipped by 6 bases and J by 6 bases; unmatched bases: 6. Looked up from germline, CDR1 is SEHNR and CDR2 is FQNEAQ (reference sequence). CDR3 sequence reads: CASRSGTGGVEQYF. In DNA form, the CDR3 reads TGTGCCAGCAGGTCCGGGACAGGGGGCGTCGAGCAGTACTTC.

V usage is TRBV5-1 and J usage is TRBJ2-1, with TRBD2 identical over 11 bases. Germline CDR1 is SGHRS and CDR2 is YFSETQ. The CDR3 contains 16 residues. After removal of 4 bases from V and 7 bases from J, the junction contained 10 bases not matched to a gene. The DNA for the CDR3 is TGCGCCAGCAGCCAATATTCTAGCGGGAGGAGTAATGAGCAGTTCTTC. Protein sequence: CASSQYSSGRSNEQFF. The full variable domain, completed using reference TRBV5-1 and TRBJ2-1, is KAGVTQTPRYLIKTRGQQVTLSCSPISGHRSVSWYQQTPGQGLQFLFEYFSETQRNKGNFPGRFSGRQFSNSRSEMNVSTLELGDSALYLCASSQYSSGRSNEQFFGPGTRLTVL.

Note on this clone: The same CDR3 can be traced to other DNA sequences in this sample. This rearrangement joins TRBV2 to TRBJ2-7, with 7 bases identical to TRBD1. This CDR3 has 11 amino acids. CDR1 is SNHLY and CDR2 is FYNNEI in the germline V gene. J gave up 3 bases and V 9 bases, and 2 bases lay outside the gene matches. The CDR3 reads CASRDSYEQYF. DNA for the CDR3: TGTGCCAGTCGGGACAGCTACGAGCAGTACTTC.

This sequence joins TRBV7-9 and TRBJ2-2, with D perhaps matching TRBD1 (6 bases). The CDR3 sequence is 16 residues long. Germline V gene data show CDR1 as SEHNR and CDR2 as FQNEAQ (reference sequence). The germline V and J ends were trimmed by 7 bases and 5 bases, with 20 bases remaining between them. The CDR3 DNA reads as TGTGCCAGCACCAACAGGGTCTCGTACGAGACCGGGGAGCTGTTTTTT. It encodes CASTNRVSYETGELFF.

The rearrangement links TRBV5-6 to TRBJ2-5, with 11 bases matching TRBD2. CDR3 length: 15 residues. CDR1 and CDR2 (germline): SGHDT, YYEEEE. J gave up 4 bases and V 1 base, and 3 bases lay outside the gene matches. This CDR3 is CASSLILAGGETQYF. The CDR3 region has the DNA TGTGCCAGCAGCTTGATTCTAGCGGGGGGAGAGACCCAGTACTTC.

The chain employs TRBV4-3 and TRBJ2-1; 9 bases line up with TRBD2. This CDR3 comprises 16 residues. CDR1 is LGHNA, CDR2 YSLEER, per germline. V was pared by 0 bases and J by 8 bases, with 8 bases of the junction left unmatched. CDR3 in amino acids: CASSQEPGLAEYEQFF. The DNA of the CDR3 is TGCGCCAGCAGCCAAGAACCGGGACTAGCCGAGTATGAGCAGTTCTTC.

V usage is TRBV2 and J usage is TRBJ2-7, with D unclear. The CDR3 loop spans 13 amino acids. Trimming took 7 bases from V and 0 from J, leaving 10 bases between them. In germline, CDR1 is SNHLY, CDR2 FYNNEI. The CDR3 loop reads CASIFGLSYEQYF. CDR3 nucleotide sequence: TGTGCCAGCATCTTTGGTCTCTCCTACGAGCAGTACTTC. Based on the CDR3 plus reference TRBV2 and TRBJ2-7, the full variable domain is EPEVTQTPSHQVTQMGQEVILRCVPISNHLYFYWYRQILGQKVEFLVSFYNNEISEKSEIFDDQFSVERPDGSNFTLKIRSTKLEDSAMYFCASIFGLSYEQYFGPGTRLTVT.

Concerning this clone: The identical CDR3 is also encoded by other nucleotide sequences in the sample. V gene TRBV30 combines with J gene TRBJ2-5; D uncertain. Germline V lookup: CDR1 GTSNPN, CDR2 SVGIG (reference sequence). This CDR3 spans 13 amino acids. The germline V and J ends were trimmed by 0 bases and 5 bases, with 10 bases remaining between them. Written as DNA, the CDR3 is TGTGCCTGGAGTGTACGAAGGCCGGAGACCCAGTACTTC. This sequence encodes CAWSVRRPETQYF.